This T cell receptor (beta chain) was recovered during a study of blood T cell repertoires in COVID-19. As for the study in general: Samples representing acute and convalescent COVID-19 were sourced from the United States, Italy and Spain. PBMCs, B-cell-depleted T cells, or T cells provided the cDNA or gDNA that made up the material.

Per the original methods: Reference gene primer amplification in the assay estimated nucleated cell counts. Repertoires were generated with immunoSEQ multiplex PCR, while TCRdb's copy carries only in-frame clones and drops some. V and J calls and clone size follow that table, whereas D and trimming were derived from the DNA. The sample records some 110,000 clones, approximately 86% being singletons. The CDR3 has 16 amino acids. Unmatched junction bases numbered 10, after V lost 2 bases and J lost 7 bases. Germline V CDR1 and CDR2: MNHNS, SASEGT. The TCR sequence derives from a human donor in a cohort sampled during active COVID-19. The sequenced material came from peripheral blood. V is TRBV6-1 and J is TRBJ2-2, with 7 bases aligning to TRBD1. CDR3 loop: CASSEYFTGVVGELFF. CDR3 DNA: TGTGCCAGCAGTGAATACTTCACAGGGGTTGTCGGGGAGCTGTTTTTT.